This record concerns one TCR beta chain sequence. Its antigen is unidentified. This record belongs to a study of a mutant IDH1 vaccine in newly diagnosed glioma. In the study overall: Patients arrived already treated with radiotherapy, temozolomide, or both, most having had both.

The CDR3 has 16 amino acids. The germline V gene has CDR1 MRHNA and CDR2 SNTAGT. Between the trimmed V and J ends, which lost 5 bases and 3 bases, there was a span of 17 bases. The sample's time point: week 5, during vaccination. One vaccine dose held 300 ug of mutant IDH1 20-mer peptide and came with topical imiquimod. Study results and limitations: Vaccine-induced immune responses occurred in more than 80% of patients.

Assay used: immunoSEQ multiplex PCR; TCRdb lists only in-frame clones, some missing. Of over 25,000 clones listed, approximately 86% were seen once; the top ten hold about 3.1%. Specimen: peripheral blood mononuclear cells (PBMCs), collected from a glioma patient whose treatment included an IDH1 peptide vaccine. The chain recombines TRBV6-4 with TRBJ2-1, with D possibly TRBD2 on 6 matching bases. This sequence was found in a middle-aged woman with glioma. Some clones in this sample may be carry-over from other donors' samples. The CDR3 protein is CASSPKSGGSYNEQFF. In nucleotides, the CDR3 is TGTGCCAGCAGTCCAAAATCTGGGGGGAGCTACAATGAGCAGTTCTTC.